Below, one T cell receptor (beta chain) is given with its context. This sample is drawn from a study of shared clonotypes between healthy human individuals. This CDR3 comprises 13 residues. Per germline, CDR1 MNHEY and CDR2 SVGAGI. The V and J ends lost 6 bases and 5 bases, in that order; junction bases with no gene match: 4. Libraries were prepared by immunoSEQ multiplex PCR; TCRdb keeps only in-frame clonotypes and omits some of them. The repertoire has about 2 million clones, 95% of them found once; the top ten carry roughly 0.13%. This TCR came from a man aged 18 to 30 in good health. The chain combines TRBV6-5 with TRBJ1-2; 9 bases match TRBD1. The sample taken for sequencing was naive CD4+ T cells sorted from blood. Stated subset: CD45RA+ positively selected. The CDR3 DNA reads as TGTGCCAGCAGCGACAGGGGGAGGTATGGCTACACCTTC. Its protein is CASSDRGRYGYTF.